This TCR beta chain was retrieved from a study of blood T cell repertoires in COVID-19. Study overall: Some COVID-19 samples were acute and others convalescent; all came from the United States, Italy and Spain. PBMCs, B-cell-depleted T cells, or T cells were the source of the cDNA or gDNA that made up the material.

The authors' processing: Amplified reference gene primers provided the basis for estimating nucleated cell counts. Sequenced by immunoSEQ multiplex PCR; TCRdb stores in-frame clones only, minus some. V and J calls and clone size are those listed in that table; D and trimming were worked out from the DNA. Counted here are 15,000 to 19,000 clones, approximately 85% occurring once; the ten biggest clones make up over 20%. CDR1 and CDR2 from the germline V gene are SGHVS and FQNEAQ. The CDR3 is 15 residues long. The ends lost 5 bases at V and 3 bases at J; junction bases unmatched: 9. This receptor was obtained from a man aged 80 or over with active or convalescent COVID-19. Sequencing was done on a sample of peripheral blood. The J gene is TRBJ2-7, the V gene TRBV7-8; TRBD1 agrees at 8 bases. CDR3 coding DNA: TGTGCCAGCAGCAGACCGACAGGGGCTGGCTACGAGCAGTACTTC. It codes for CASSRPTGAGYEQYF.